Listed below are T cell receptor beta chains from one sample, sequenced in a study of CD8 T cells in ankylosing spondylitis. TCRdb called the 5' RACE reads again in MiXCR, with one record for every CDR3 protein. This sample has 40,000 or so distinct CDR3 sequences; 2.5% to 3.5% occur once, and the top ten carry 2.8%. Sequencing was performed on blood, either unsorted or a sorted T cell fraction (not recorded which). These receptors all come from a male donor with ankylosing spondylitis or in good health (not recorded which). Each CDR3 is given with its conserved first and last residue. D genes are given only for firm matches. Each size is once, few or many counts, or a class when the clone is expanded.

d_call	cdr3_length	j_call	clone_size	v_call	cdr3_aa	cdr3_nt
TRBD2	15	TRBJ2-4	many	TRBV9	CASSLSGGAKNIQYF	TGTGCCAGCAGCCTTAGCGGGGGAGCCAAAAACATTCAGTACTTC
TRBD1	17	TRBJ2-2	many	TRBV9	CASSPRRGGANTGELFF	TGTGCCAGCAGCCCGCGTCGAGGGGGCGCAAACACCGGGGAGCTGTTTTTT
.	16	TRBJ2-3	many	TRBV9	CASSVQGPPNLDTQYF	TGTGCCAGCAGCGTACAGGGCCCCCCTAATCTAGATACGCAGTATTTT
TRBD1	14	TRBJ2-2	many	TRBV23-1	CASDNRGMTGELFF	TGCGCCAGCGATAACAGGGGGATGACCGGGGAGCTGTTTTTT
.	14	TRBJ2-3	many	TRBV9	CASSIRTNTDTQYF	TGTGCCAGCAGCATTCGGACTAACACAGATACGCAGTATTTT
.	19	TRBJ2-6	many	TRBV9	CASSVVAGNLGSGANVLTF	TGTGCCAGCAGCGTAGTGGCTGGCAACCTCGGCTCTGGGGCCAACGTCCTGACTTTC
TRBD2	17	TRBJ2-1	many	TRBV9	CASSATSGGTAYNEQFF	TGTGCCAGCAGCGCAACTAGCGGGGGGACCGCCTACAATGAGCAGTTCTTC
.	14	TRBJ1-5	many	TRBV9	CASSVGAVNQPQHF	TGTGCCAGCAGCGTTGGGGCGGTTAATCAGCCCCAGCATTTT
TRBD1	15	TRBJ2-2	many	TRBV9	CASSLDRVDTGELFF	TGTGCCAGCAGCCTCGACAGGGTGGACACCGGGGAGCTGTTTTTT
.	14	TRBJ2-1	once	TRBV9	CASSVVGGINEQFF	TGTGCCAGCAGCGTAGTTGGGGGGATAAATGAGCAGTTCTTC
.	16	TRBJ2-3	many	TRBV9	CASSVGHSSGTDTQYF	TGTGCCAGCAGCGTAGGGCACTCCTCGGGCACAGATACGCAGTATTTT
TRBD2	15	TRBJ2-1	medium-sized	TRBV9	CASSPSGGTYNEQFF	TGTGCCAGCAGTCCTAGCGGGGGCACCTACAATGAGCAGTTCTTC
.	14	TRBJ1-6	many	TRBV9	CASSAGNYNSPLHF	TGTGCCAGCAGCGCAGGAAACTATAATTCACCCCTCCACTTT
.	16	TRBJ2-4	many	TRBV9	CASSVAPDLAGNIQYF	TGTGCCAGCAGCGTAGCCCCCGACCTGGCGGGAAACATTCAGTACTTC
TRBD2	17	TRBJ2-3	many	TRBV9	CASSSRGGEISTDTQYF	TGTGCCAGCAGCTCCCGGGGGGGCGAAATATCAACAGATACGCAGTATTTT
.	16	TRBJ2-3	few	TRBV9	CASSVAAGQRTDTQYF	TGTGCCAGCAGCGTAGCGGCGGGACAGCGCACAGATACGCAGTATTTT